This T cell receptor beta chain was sequenced during a study of blood T cell repertoires in COVID-19. Generated by immunoSEQ multiplex PCR, the TCRdb table keeps only in-frame clones and is missing some. Of fewer than 300,000 clones listed, 75% to 85% are singletons. CDR1 and CDR2 (germline): SGHVS, FNYEAQ. Trimming stripped 1 base from V and 0 bases from J, with 9 bases between. CDR3 length: 15 residues. The genes are TRBV7-6 and TRBJ1-2; tentative D call: TRBD1 (5 bases). The receptor's source is a man aged 50 to 60 with active or convalescent COVID-19. The sample consisted of peripheral blood. DNA of the CDR3: TGTGCCAGCAGCTTAGGGACAACACCTAACTATGGCTACACCTTC. It translates to CASSLGTTPNYGYTF.